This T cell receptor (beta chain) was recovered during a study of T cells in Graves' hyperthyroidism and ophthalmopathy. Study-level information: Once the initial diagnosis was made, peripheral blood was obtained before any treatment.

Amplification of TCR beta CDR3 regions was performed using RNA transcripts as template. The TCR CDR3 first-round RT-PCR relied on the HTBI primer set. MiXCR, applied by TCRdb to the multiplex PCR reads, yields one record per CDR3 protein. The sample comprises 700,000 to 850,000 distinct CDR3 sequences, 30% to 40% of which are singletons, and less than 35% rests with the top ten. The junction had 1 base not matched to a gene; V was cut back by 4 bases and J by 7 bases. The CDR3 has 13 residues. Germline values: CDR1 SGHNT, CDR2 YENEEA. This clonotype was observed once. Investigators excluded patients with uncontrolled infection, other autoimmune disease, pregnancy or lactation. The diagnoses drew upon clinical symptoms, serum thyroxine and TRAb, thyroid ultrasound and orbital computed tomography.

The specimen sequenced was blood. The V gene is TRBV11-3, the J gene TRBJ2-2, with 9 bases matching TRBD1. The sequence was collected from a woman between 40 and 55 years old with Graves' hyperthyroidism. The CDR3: CASSWTGVGELFF. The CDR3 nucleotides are TGTGCCAGCAGCTGGACAGGGGTCGGGGAGCTGTTTTTT.